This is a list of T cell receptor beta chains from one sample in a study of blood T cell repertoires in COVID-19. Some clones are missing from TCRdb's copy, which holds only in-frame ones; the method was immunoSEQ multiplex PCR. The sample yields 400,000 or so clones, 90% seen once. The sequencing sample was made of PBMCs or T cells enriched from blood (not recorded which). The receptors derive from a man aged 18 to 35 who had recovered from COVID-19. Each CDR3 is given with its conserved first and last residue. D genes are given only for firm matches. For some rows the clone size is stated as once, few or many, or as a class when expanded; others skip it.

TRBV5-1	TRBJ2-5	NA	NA	CASSPSGVVGETQYF	TGCGCCAGCAGCCCCTCGGGAGTAGTGGGAGAGACCCAGTACTTC
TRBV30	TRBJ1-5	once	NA	CAGSRGNSNQPQHF	TGTGCCGGTTCCCGGGGTAATAGCAATCAGCCCCAGCATTTT
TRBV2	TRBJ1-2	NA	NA	CASSESSGYTF	TGTGCCAGCAGTGAATCCTCTGGCTACACCTTC
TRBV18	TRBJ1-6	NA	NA	CASSPLSTGNNSPLHF	TGTGCCAGCTCACCACTGTCAACTGGTAATAATTCACCCCTCCACTTT
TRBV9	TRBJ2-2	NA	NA	CASSVVSAGELFF	TGTGCCAGCAGCGTAGTGAGCGCCGGGGAGCTGTTTTTT
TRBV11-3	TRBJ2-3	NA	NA	CASSRSDTQYF	TGTGCCAGCAGCCGGTCAGATACGCAGTATTTT
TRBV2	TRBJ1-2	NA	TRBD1	CASEKTGRDGYTF	TGTGCCAGCGAAAAGACAGGGCGTGATGGCTACACCTTC
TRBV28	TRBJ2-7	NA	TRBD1	CASSFSGTGPLGAYEQYF	TGTGCCAGCAGTTTTTCCGGGACAGGGCCCCTCGGGGCCTACGAGCAGTACTTC
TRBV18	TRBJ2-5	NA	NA	CASSVRDSGPETQYF	TGTGCCAGCTCAGTCCGGGACTCCGGCCCAGAGACCCAGTACTTC
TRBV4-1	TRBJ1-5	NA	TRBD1	CASSQVGVRGSNQPQHF	TGCGCCAGCAGCCAAGTCGGGGTCAGGGGGTCAAATCAGCCCCAGCATTTT
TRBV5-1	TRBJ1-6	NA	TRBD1	CASSPGTGNSPLHF	TGCGCCAGCAGCCCGGGGACAGGGAATTCACCCCTCCACTTT
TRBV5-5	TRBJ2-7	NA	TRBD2	CASSLYREGPYEQYF	TGTGCCAGCAGCTTGTACCGGGAGGGCCCCTACGAGCAGTACTTC
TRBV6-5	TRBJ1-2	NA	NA	CASSSTNNYGYTF	TGTGCCAGCAGTTCCACAAATAACTATGGCTACACCTTC
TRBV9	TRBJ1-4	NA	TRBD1	CASSVGGTGSEKLFF	TGTGCCAGCAGCGTAGGAGGGACAGGGAGTGAAAAACTGTTTTTT
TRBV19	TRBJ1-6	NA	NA	CASRSGTYDSPLHF	TGTGCCAGTAGATCCGGGACTTATGATTCACCCCTCCACTTT
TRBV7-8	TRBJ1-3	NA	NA	CASSWTDSGNTIYF	TGTGCCAGCAGCTGGACAGACTCCGGAAACACCATATATTTT
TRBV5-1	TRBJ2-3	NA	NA	CASSSGGRRDTDTQYF	TGCGCCAGCAGCTCTGGTGGGCGGCGGGACACAGATACGCAGTATTTT
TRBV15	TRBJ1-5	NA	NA	CATSRGTVNQPQHF	TGTGCCACCAGCAGAGGGACAGTGAATCAGCCCCAGCATTTT
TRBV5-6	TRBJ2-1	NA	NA	CASSLAYDRRRYNEQFF	TGTGCCAGCAGCTTGGCCTATGACAGGCGACGATACAATGAGCAGTTCTTC
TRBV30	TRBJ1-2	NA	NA	CACGGGGYTF	TGTGCCTGTGGGGGAGGGGGCTACACCTTC